This T cell receptor beta chain was recorded in a study of blood T cell repertoires in COVID-19. Study background: From T cells, B-cell-depleted T cells, or PBMCs came the material, which was cDNA or gDNA.

The method was immunoSEQ multiplex PCR; TCRdb's version includes in-frame clones alone and lacks a portion of them. The sample consists of a few hundred thousand clones, about 91% of them appearing once. Sequenced sample: peripheral blood. This TCR was sampled from a woman aged 55-70 years with acute or convalescent COVID-19.

CDR3 nucleotide sequence: TGTGCCAGCAGTTCAGCGGGGGGTCGGAGCACTGAAGCTTTCTTT. It yields the protein CASSSAGGRSTEAFF. The V and J genes are TRBV6-1 and TRBJ1-1; the D gene is possibly TRBD1 (5 bases). Germline-derived CDR1 and CDR2 are MNHNS and SASEGT. Trimming removed 5 bases at V and 4 bases at J, with 17 bases between. The CDR3 runs 15 residues.